The source of this TCR beta chain is a study of blood T cell repertoires in COVID-19. Study information: COVID-19 samples collected from the United States, Italy and Spain covered acute and convalescent phases.

Methods used by the authors: Researchers report that nucleated cell counts were estimated from reference gene primer amplification. Profiled with immunoSEQ multiplex PCR; TCRdb holds only in-frame clones, not every one. That table supplies the V and J calls and clone size; D and trimming were determined from the DNA. Of about 62,000 clones in the sample, approximately 87% were seen once. Trimming removed 3 bases at V and 6 bases at J, with 12 bases between. This CDR3 has 14 residues. Looked up from germline, CDR1 is LNHDA and CDR2 is SQIVND (reference sequence). The receptor was isolated from a human donor in a cohort sampled during active COVID-19. Source material: peripheral blood. The rearrangement uses TRBV19 and TRBJ2-1; no reliable D call. The chain's CDR3 is CASSMAAKSNEQFF. The CDR3 DNA follows: TGTGCCAGTAGTATGGCCGCCAAAAGCAATGAGCAGTTCTTC.